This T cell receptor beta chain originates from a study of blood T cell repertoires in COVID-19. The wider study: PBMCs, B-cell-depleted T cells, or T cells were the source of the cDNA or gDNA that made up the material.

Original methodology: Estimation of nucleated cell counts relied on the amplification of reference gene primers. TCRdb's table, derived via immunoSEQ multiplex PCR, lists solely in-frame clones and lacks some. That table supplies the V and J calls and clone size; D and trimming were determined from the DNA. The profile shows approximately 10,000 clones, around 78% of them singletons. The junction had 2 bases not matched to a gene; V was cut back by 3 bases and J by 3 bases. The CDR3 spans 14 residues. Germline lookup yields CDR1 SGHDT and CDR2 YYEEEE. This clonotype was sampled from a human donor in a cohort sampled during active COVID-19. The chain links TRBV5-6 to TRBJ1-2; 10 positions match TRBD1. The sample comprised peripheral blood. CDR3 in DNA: TGTGCCAGCAGCTCGACAGGGGGCGACTATGGCTACACCTTC. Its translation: CASSSTGGDYGYTF.